This T cell receptor beta chain is from a study of cytomegalovirus exposure and HLA in healthy donors. Turning to the study itself: Counted in an early data release were 75 million to 85 million unique TCRs from HLA-typed donors. Study conclusions and caveats: When the data were analyzed later, several of the most significant clusters appeared to be linked to common viral pathogens.

PCR amplification relied on 60 Vbeta primers (plus 13 Jbeta primers). Produced via immunoSEQ multiplex PCR; TCRdb's table is partial and in-frame only. Counted here are around 30,000 clones, around nine tenths occurring once; the ten biggest clones make up under 3%. With respect to this clone: Its target is not known.

Sequences were obtained from PBMCs. The clonotype originates from a boy aged 5-17 years in good health and CMV-seronegative.

CDR3 sequence (DNA): TGTGCTAGTGGTCTCCTCCGGACAGCCGCCAGCACAGATACGCAGTATTTT. Its protein is CASGLLRTAASTDTQYF. The rearrangement joins TRBV12-5 to TRBJ2-3, with D possibly matching TRBD1 (6 bases). Germline lookup yields CDR1 LGHNT and CDR2 FRNRAP. Trimming shortened V by 5 bases and J by 0 bases, and 18 bases separated the two germline ends. The CDR3 length is 17 residues.